This entry describes one T cell receptor (beta chain). Compared with germline, one end of the junction differs, possibly owing to a read error. TCRdb's copy holds only in-frame clones and misses some; the assay was immunoSEQ multiplex PCR. The sample records 34,000 or so clones, less than 90% being singletons. The sample belongs to a study of preoperative IRX-2 immunotherapy in early breast cancer. Sample treatment: preoperative locoregional IRX-2 cytokine immunotherapy. This phase Ib study tested locoregional IRX-2 cytokine immunotherapy given before surgery. Germline CDR1 MNHGY, CDR2 SAAAGT. The CDR3 extends over 14 amino acids.

V gene TRBV6-8 combines with J gene TRBJ1-2; D is possibly TRBD1 (5 bases). This sequence originates from a human donor with breast cancer. The sequences come from lymph node tissue, collected from a patient treated with IRX-2 immunotherapy. CDR3 sequence reads: CAISYDRANYGYTF. In DNA, the CDR3 is TGTGCCATCAGTTATGACAGAGCTAACTATGGCTACACCTTC.